Detailed here is one TCR beta chain. The antigen is undetermined. The sample is drawn from a study of CD8+CD57+ T cells in acquired aplastic anemia. Before being chosen for sequencing, patients had shown CD8+CD57+ cell expansion by flow cytometry. Severe acquired aplastic anemia was present in all patients. Blood was sampled before the patients had received any therapy. Study-wide results and caveats: Patients and controls were found to share roughly 31 CD8+ CDR3 sequences.

Using genomic DNA as the template, TCR beta VDJ and CDR3 profiling was carried out. TCRdb re-analysed the reads in MiXCR, keeping a single row per CDR3 protein. The sample has about 180,000 distinct CDR3 sequences, around 60% seen once; the top ten hold about 42%. The CDR3 is 17 amino acids. Trimming took 0 bases from V and 2 from J, leaving 14 bases between them. Germline loops: CDR1 KGHDR, CDR2 SFDVKD. The chain is built from TRBV24-1 and TRBJ2-3, with a tentative D call TRBD2 (6 bases). This receptor was obtained from a human donor with aplastic anemia. The sequencing input was sorted CD4+, CD8+, or CD8+CD57+ T cells (not recorded which) from PBMCs. The CDR3 DNA reads as TGTGCCACCAGTGATTTGCAACCGGGGGAGATCACAGATACGCAGTATTTT. It encodes CATSDLQPGEITDTQYF.